Described below is a single TCR beta chain sequence and its context. The data stem from a study of human T cells and chemical hapten exposure. TCRdb re-called the RACE reads with MiXCR, one entry per CDR3 protein. The table includes under 450,000 distinct CDR3 sequences, just under 6.5% detected once. Germline lookup yields CDR1 SGHTA and CDR2 FQGNSA. V lost 5 bases, J lost 7 bases, and 7 bases stayed unmatched. CDR3 length: 15 residues. Time point denoted: patch test 2, 6 weeks after DPC sensitization. Treatment indicated: therapeutic diphenylcyclopropenone sensitization with weekly scalp DPC. The TCR sequence derives from a woman aged 18 to 35 with alopecia areata. Some clones in this sample may be carry-over from other donors' samples. The chain uses TRBV7-2 and TRBJ2-3; 12 bases align to TRBD2. The sample in question was whole blood, obtained in connection with sensitization to the hapten diphenylcyclopropenone (DPC). CDR3 amino acids: CASSPGLAGKYTQYF. Here the CDR3 DNA reads TGTGCCAGCAGCCCCGGACTAGCGGGGAAATATACGCAGTATTTT.